This TCR beta chain was recorded in a study of blood T cell repertoires in COVID-19. Recovered participants had two consecutive negative NP/OP PCR tests, healthcare professional clearance, or symptom resolution. Assay: immunoSEQ multiplex PCR; the TCRdb copy retains only in-frame clones and omits some. The table has around 150,000 clones, approximately 88% seen once; the top ten hold 13%. This clonotype originated in a woman in her sixties who had recovered from COVID-19. Input material: PBMCs or T cells enriched from blood (not recorded which).

CDR3 DNA sequence: TGTGCCAGCAGCGTAGTTCGCCGGGACAGGGGGTTTGGGAGCAATCAGCCCCAGCATTTT. It codes for CASSVVRRDRGFGSNQPQHF. This rearrangement joins TRBV9 to TRBJ1-5, with 11 bases identical to TRBD1. This CDR3 has 20 amino acids. V gave up 0 bases and J gave up 1 base; unmatched junction bases: 12. Germline CDR1 SGDLS, CDR2 YYNGEE.